These T cell receptor beta chains were read from a single sample in a study of T-cell memory formation after mild COVID-19. MiXCR, applied by TCRdb to the 5' RACE reads, yields one record per CDR3 protein. Here the sample spans approximately 290,000 distinct CDR3 sequences, approximately 20% being singletons. Specimen: PBMCs or a T cell subset sorted from them (not recorded which). Source of these receptors: a man aged 18 to 35 who had mild COVID-19 (a few samples of this study predate the infection). Cell type and time point are not known. The CDR3 runs from the conserved cysteine through the conserved F or W. The order of the fields is CDR3 protein, J gene, D gene, V gene. The D gene is left open where the match is weak.

CDR3 protein: CASRVAGQGYGYTF; J gene: TRBJ1-2; D gene: TRBD1; V gene: TRBV7-2
CDR3 protein: CASSFSPGLAGATGELFF; J gene: TRBJ2-2; D gene: TRBD2; V gene: TRBV5-1
CDR3 protein: CASSFRRPRLGGYTF; J gene: TRBJ1-2; D gene: NA; V gene: TRBV12-3/TRBV12-4
CDR3 protein: CSASMAGTANTEAFF; J gene: TRBJ1-1; D gene: NA; V gene: TRBV20-1
CDR3 protein: CASSLQGGEAFF; J gene: TRBJ1-1; D gene: TRBD1; V gene: TRBV7-9
CDR3 protein: CASSQGQMMNTEAFF; J gene: TRBJ1-1; D gene: TRBD1; V gene: TRBV5-1
CDR3 protein: CASSRAADRIYEQYF; J gene: TRBJ2-7; D gene: TRBD1; V gene: TRBV6-6
CDR3 protein: CASSPWGGSETQYF; J gene: TRBJ2-5; D gene: NA; V gene: TRBV7-2
CDR3 protein: CASSLAAGARQETQYF; J gene: TRBJ2-5; D gene: TRBD2; V gene: TRBV5-1
CDR3 protein: CASSQEGQDTEAFF; J gene: TRBJ1-1; D gene: NA; V gene: TRBV3-1
CDR3 protein: CAWSPQGGTEAFF; J gene: TRBJ1-1; D gene: TRBD1; V gene: TRBV30
CDR3 protein: CSARGLAVKTGELFF; J gene: TRBJ2-2; D gene: TRBD2; V gene: TRBV20-1
CDR3 protein: CASSLDENEQFF; J gene: TRBJ2-1; D gene: NA; V gene: TRBV18
CDR3 protein: CASSLGVEADTQYF; J gene: TRBJ2-3; D gene: NA; V gene: TRBV5-1
CDR3 protein: CAARGGGQDTQYF; J gene: TRBJ2-3; D gene: NA; V gene: TRBV4-1
CDR3 protein: CASKARGPGGYTF; J gene: TRBJ1-2; D gene: NA; V gene: TRBV6-5
CDR3 protein: CASSGSIQGRAFF; J gene: TRBJ1-1; D gene: NA; V gene: TRBV13
CDR3 protein: CASRPPTGSGSEQFF; J gene: TRBJ2-1; D gene: TRBD1; V gene: TRBV7-9
CDR3 protein: CASSRKQDQDIQYF; J gene: TRBJ2-4; D gene: NA; V gene: TRBV4-1
CDR3 protein: CASCGVQETQYF; J gene: TRBJ2-5; D gene: NA; V gene: TRBV7-9
CDR3 protein: CASSSPGMVSYEQYF; J gene: TRBJ2-7; D gene: NA; V gene: TRBV12-3/TRBV12-4
CDR3 protein: CATRERGVGTGELFF; J gene: TRBJ2-2; D gene: TRBD2; V gene: TRBV15
CDR3 protein: CASSQDNWATARKSYNEQFF; J gene: TRBJ2-1; D gene: NA; V gene: TRBV14
CDR3 protein: CASGPERYGYTF; J gene: TRBJ1-2; D gene: NA; V gene: TRBV6-5
CDR3 protein: CAISRDDNSPLHF; J gene: TRBJ1-6; D gene: NA; V gene: TRBV10-3
CDR3 protein: CASSLVGGDEQFF; J gene: TRBJ2-1; D gene: NA; V gene: TRBV7-2
CDR3 protein: CPQPPGDLPDTQYF; J gene: TRBJ2-3; D gene: NA; V gene: TRBV25-1
CDR3 protein: CSAPPSTGQETQYF; J gene: TRBJ2-5; D gene: NA; V gene: TRBV20-1
CDR3 protein: CASSYKGDFLYSYNEQFF; J gene: TRBJ2-1; D gene: NA; V gene: TRBV6-6
CDR3 protein: CSVRDGDSYEQYF; J gene: TRBJ2-7; D gene: NA; V gene: TRBV29-1
CDR3 protein: CASSQTVNYGYTF; J gene: TRBJ1-2; D gene: NA; V gene: TRBV6-5
CDR3 protein: CASSGNTGEGYTF; J gene: TRBJ1-2; D gene: TRBD1; V gene: TRBV27
CDR3 protein: CSASPPGGGEKLFF; J gene: TRBJ1-4; D gene: NA; V gene: TRBV20-1
CDR3 protein: CASSLAFGSQETQYF; J gene: TRBJ2-5; D gene: NA; V gene: TRBV7-6
CDR3 protein: CASSLYGREKTQYF; J gene: TRBJ2-5; D gene: NA; V gene: TRBV7-8
CDR3 protein: CASSQEGDNLYNEQFF; J gene: TRBJ2-1; D gene: NA; V gene: TRBV4-2
CDR3 protein: CASHAARGAFF; J gene: TRBJ1-1; D gene: NA; V gene: TRBV19
CDR3 protein: CASGFRAGGATGELFF; J gene: TRBJ2-2; D gene: TRBD1; V gene: TRBV12-5
CDR3 protein: CASSFRGGTVSYNEQFF; J gene: TRBJ2-1; D gene: NA; V gene: TRBV7-6
CDR3 protein: CSARDSGQTNTEAFF; J gene: TRBJ1-1; D gene: NA; V gene: TRBV20-1
CDR3 protein: CASSQDSKWEQYF; J gene: TRBJ2-7; D gene: NA; V gene: TRBV7-9
CDR3 protein: CASRGGTGGRNEQFF; J gene: TRBJ2-1; D gene: TRBD1; V gene: TRBV6-2/TRBV6-3
CDR3 protein: CSAGRGASYEQYF; J gene: TRBJ2-7; D gene: NA; V gene: TRBV20-1
CDR3 protein: CAIGRDSYEQYF; J gene: TRBJ2-7; D gene: NA; V gene: TRBV6-5
CDR3 protein: CASALPGTSLVSNEQFF; J gene: TRBJ2-1; D gene: TRBD2; V gene: TRBV7-9
CDR3 protein: CASSGIQGDTEAFF; J gene: TRBJ1-1; D gene: NA; V gene: TRBV5-1
CDR3 protein: CASSWTVRGGLTDTQYF; J gene: TRBJ2-3; D gene: NA; V gene: TRBV6-5
CDR3 protein: CSVFMTGTKRINGYTF; J gene: TRBJ1-2; D gene: NA; V gene: TRBV29-1
CDR3 protein: CSVVGQASYEQYF; J gene: TRBJ2-7; D gene: TRBD1; V gene: TRBV29-1
CDR3 protein: CASSELDSYNSPLHF; J gene: TRBJ1-6; D gene: NA; V gene: TRBV25-1
CDR3 protein: CASSAPGEPQHF; J gene: TRBJ1-5; D gene: NA; V gene: TRBV7-2